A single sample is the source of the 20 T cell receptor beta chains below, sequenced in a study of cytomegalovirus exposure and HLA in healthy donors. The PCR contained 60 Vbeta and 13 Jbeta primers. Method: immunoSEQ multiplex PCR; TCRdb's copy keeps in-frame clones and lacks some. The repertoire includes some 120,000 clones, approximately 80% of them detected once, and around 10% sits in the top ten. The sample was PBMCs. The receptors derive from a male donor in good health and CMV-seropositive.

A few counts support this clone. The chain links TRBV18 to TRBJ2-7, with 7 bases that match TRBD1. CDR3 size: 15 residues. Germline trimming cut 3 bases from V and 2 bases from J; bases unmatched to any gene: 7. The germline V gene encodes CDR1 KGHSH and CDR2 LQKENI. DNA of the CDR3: TGTGCCAGCTCACCTACAGGGGCAAGCACCTACGAGCAGTACTTC. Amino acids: CASSPTGASTYEQYF.

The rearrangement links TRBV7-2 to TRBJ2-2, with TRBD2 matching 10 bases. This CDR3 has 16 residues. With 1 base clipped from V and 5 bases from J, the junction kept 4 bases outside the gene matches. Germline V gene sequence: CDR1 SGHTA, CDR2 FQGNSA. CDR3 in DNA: TGTGCCAGCAGCTTAGGTCTAGCGGGAGTGACCGGGGAGCTGTTTTTT. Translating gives CASSLGLAGVTGELFF.

The CDR3 sequence: CAISESPAGEGYEQYF. CDR3 sequence (DNA): TGTGCCATCAGTGAGTCCCCAGCGGGAGAGGGGTACGAGCAGTACTTC. The genes are TRBV10-3 and TRBJ2-5; 8 positions match TRBD2. The end of the DNA aligns better with TRBJ2-7, so the J call may be wrong. The CDR3 extends over 16 amino acids. Germline V gene data show CDR1 as ENHRY and CDR2 as SYGVKD.

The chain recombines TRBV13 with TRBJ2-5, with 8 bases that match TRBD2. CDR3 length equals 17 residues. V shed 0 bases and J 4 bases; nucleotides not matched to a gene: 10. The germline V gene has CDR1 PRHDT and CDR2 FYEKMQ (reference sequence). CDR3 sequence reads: CASSLGLREGPRETQYF. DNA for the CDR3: TGTGCCAGCAGCTTAGGCCTCCGGGAGGGACCGCGAGAGACCCAGTACTTC. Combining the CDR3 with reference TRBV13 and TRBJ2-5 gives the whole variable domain AAGVIQSPRHLIKEKRETATLKCYPIPRHDTVYWYQQGPGQDPQFLISFYEKMQSDKGSIPDRFSAQQFSDYHSELNMSSLELGDSALYFCASSLGLREGPRETQYFGPGTRLLVL.

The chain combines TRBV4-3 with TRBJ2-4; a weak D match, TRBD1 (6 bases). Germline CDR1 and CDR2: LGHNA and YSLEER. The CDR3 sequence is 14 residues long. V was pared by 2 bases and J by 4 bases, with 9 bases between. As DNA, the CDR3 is TGCGCCAGCAGCCAATCGGACAGAAAAAACATTCAGTACTTC. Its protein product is CASSQSDRKNIQYF.

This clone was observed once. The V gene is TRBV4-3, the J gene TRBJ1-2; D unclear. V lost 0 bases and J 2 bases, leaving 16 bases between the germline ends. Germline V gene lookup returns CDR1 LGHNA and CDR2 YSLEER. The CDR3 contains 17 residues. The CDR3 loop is CASSQEAGPGINYGYTF. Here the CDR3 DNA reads TGCGCCAGCAGCCAAGAGGCCGGTCCCGGGATCAACTATGGCTACACCTTC.

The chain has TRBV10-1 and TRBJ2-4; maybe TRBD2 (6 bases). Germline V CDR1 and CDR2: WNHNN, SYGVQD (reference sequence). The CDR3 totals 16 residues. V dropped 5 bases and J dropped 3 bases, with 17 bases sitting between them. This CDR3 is CASSTRDRHSKNIQYF. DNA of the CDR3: TGCGCCAGCAGTACGCGGGACCGTCATAGCAAAAACATTCAGTACTTC.

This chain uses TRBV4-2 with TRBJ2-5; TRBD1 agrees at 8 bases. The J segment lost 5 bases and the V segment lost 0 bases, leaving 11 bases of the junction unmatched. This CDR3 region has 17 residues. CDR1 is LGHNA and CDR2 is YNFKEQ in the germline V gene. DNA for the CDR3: TGTGCCAGCAGCCAAGATGGCTCGGACAGGGTAAGGGAGACCCAGTACTTC. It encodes CASSQDGSDRVRETQYF.

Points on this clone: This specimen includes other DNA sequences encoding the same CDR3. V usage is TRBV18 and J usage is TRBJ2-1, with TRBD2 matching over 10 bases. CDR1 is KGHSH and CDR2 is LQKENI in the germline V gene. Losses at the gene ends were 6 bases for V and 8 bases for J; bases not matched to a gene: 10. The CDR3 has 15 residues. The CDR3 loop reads CASSPPSGSKDEQFF. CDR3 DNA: TGTGCCAGCTCTCCTCCTAGCGGGAGTAAAGATGAGCAGTTCTTC. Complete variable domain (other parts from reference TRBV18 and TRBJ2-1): NAGVMQNPRHLVRRRGQEARLRCSPMKGHSHVYWYRQLPEEGLKFMVYLQKENIIDESGMPKERFSAEFPKEGPSILRIQQVVRGDSAAYFCASSPPSGSKDEQFFGPGTRLTVL.

The CDR3 DNA reads TGTGCCATCGCGAGAAGGAGCGGGAGGGCCGGCCCTTCGAACACCGGGGAGCTGTTTTTT. Protein: CAIARRSGRAGPSNTGELFF. V is TRBV19 and J is TRBJ2-2; 10 bases agree with TRBD2. This CDR3 spans 20 amino acids. The V and J ends lost 10 bases and 0 bases, in that order; junction bases with no gene match: 20. CDR1 and CDR2 (germline): LNHDA, SQIVND (reference sequence).

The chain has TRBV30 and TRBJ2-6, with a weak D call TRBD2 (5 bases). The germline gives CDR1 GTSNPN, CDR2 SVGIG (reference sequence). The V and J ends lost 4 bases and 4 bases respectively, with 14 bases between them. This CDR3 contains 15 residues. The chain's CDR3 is CAWTPYTGGANVLTF. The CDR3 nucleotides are TGTGCCTGGACCCCCTACACGGGGGGGGCCAACGTCCTGACTTTC.

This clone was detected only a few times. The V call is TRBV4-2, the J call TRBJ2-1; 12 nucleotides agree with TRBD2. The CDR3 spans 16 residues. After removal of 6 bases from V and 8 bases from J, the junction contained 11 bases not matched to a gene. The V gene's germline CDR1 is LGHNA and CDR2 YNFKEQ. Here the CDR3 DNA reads TGTGCCAGCAGACAGTCGGGACTAGCGGGTTACTATGAGCAGTTCTTC. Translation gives CASRQSGLAGYYEQFF.

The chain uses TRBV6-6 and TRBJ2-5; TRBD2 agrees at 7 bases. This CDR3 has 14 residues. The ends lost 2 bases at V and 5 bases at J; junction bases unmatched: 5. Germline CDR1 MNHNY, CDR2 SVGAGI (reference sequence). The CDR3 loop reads CASSYGGGRETQYF. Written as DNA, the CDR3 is TGTGCCAGCAGTTACGGGGGAGGGAGGGAGACCCAGTACTTC.

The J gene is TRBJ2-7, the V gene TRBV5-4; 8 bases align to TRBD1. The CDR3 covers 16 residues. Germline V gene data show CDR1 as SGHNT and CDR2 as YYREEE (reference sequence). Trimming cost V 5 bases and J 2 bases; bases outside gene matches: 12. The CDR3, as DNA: TGTGCCAGCAGTCACCCAGGGCAGGGGGCTCCCTACGAGCAGTACTTC. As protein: CASSHPGQGAPYEQYF.

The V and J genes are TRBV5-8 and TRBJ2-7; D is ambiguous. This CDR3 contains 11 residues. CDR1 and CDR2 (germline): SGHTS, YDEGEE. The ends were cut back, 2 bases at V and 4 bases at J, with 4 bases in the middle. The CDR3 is CASSFSYEQYF. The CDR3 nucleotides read TGTGCCAGCAGCTTCAGTTACGAGCAGTACTTC.

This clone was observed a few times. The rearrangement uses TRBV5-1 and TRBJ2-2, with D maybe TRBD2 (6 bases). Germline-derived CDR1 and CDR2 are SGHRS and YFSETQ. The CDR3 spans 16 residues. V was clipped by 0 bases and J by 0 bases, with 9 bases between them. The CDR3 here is CASSLGAGSNTGELFF. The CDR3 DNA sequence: TGCGCCAGCAGCTTGGGCGCGGGGTCGAACACCGGGGAGCTGTTTTTT.

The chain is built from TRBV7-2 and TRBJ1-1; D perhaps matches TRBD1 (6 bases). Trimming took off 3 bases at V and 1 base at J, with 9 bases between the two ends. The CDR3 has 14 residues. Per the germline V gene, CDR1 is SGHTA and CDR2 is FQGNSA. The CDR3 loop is CASSLDSANTEAFF. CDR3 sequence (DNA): TGTGCCAGCAGCTTGGACAGCGCGAACACTGAAGCTTTCTTT.

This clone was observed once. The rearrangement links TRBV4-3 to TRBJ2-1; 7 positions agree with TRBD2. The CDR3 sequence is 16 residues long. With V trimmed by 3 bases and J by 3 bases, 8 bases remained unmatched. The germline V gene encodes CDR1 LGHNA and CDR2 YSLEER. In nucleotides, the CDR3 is TGCGCCAGCAGCCAGGATAGCGGGCGGGACTACAATGAGCAGTTCTTC. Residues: CASSQDSGRDYNEQFF.

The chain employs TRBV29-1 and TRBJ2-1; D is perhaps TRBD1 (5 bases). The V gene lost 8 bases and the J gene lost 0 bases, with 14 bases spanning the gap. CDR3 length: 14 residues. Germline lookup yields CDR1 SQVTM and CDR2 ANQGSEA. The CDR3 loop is CSLTPGNSYNEQFF. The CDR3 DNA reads TGCAGCCTGACCCCAGGGAACTCCTACAATGAGCAGTTCTTC.

As DNA, the CDR3 is TGTGCCAGCGGCACTAGCGGGAGGGGGAAGAATGAGCAGTTCTTC. Its protein is CASGTSGRGKNEQFF. The chain carries TRBV27 and TRBJ2-1, with TRBD2 matching over 13 bases. Germline CDR1 is MNHEY and CDR2 is SMNVEV (reference sequence). The CDR3 is made up of 15 amino acids. V lost 8 bases and J lost 7; bases outside the gene matches: 8.